These 3 T cell receptor beta chains share one sample of origin, sequenced in a study of blood T cell repertoires in COVID-19. The protocol was immunoSEQ multiplex PCR, while the TCRdb copy is restricted to in-frame clones and leaves out a portion. The table shows some 390,000 clones, with roughly nine tenths occurring only once. Sequenced sample: PBMCs or T cells enriched from blood (not recorded which). These receptors were obtained from a young man who had recovered from COVID-19.

This clone has only one observation. The CDR3 DNA sequence: TGTGCCTGGAGTGTTCCGGGGGGCCTCAACACTGAAGCTTTCTTT. The encoded protein is CAWSVPGGLNTEAFF. The V and J genes are TRBV30 and TRBJ1-1, with D perhaps matching TRBD1 (6 bases). V gave up 0 bases and J gave up 2 bases, with 13 bases separating them. CDR1 is GTSNPN, CDR2 SVGIG, per germline (reference sequence). The CDR3 runs to 15 residues.

The rearrangement uses TRBV19 and TRBJ2-2; D may be TRBD1 (5 bases). Germline lookup yields CDR1 LNHDA and CDR2 SQIVND (reference sequence). This CDR3 is 14 amino acids long. The ends were cut back, 6 bases at V and 3 bases at J, with 11 bases in the middle. The CDR3: CASRVGAYTGELFF. CDR3 coding DNA: TGTGCCAGTAGGGTAGGGGCATACACCGGGGAGCTGTTTTTT.

The chain links TRBV7-6 to TRBJ2-3; 8 bases match TRBD2. V was pared by 5 bases and J by 4 bases, with 11 bases of the junction left unmatched. The CDR3 runs to 16 residues. Germline loops: CDR1 SGHVS, CDR2 FNYEAQ. The CDR3 bases are TGTGCCAGCAGCCGACCGCCGGGAGGGAGTGCAGATACGCAGTATTTT. Protein sequence: CASSRPPGGSADTQYF.